This paragraph covers one T cell receptor (beta chain) sequence. Its matching antigen is unknown. This specimen comes from a study of Ad26.COV2.S vaccination and SARS-CoV-2 variants. Whole-study context: COV1001, an Ad26.COV2.S trial, supplied this vaccine-arm donor. The study gave Ad26.COV2.S intramuscularly, once or twice 56 days apart. Broader study findings: It was vaccine recipients, not placebo recipients, who had the higher spike-specific TCR breadth. With respect to non-spike TCR breadth, vaccine and placebo recipients were similar.

The table came from immunoSEQ multiplex PCR; TCRdb's copy has only in-frame clones and leaves some out. The table lists about 320,000 clones, around four fifths of them singletons. Treatment of the sample: roughly 19 received Ad26.COV2.S at low or high dose, single or two shots; a few received placebo; per-sample allocation not given. Collection of the samples took place on day 63 after the first injection of vaccine or placebo. The sample here was peripheral blood, taken in a trial of Ad26.COV2.S vaccine versus placebo. This TCR derives from a person aged 18 to 59 who received the Ad26.COV2.S COVID-19 vaccine or a placebo.

As DNA, the CDR3 is TGTGCCAGCAGCCTGGGACAGGGGACCCACGAGCAGTACTTC. It yields the protein CASSLGQGTHEQYF. The V gene is TRBV7-8, the J gene TRBJ2-7; 10 bases are a match to TRBD1. The J segment lost 5 bases and the V segment lost 5 bases, leaving 6 bases of the junction unmatched. CDR1 and CDR2 from the germline V gene are SGHVS and FQNEAQ. The CDR3 loop spans 14 amino acids.